A single sample is the source of the 2 T cell receptor beta chains below, sequenced in a study of vaccination and CD4 T cells after COVID-19. Documented treatment: roughly 11-day PBMC culture with coronavirus spike peptide pools or control peptides (ViraFEST assay). Antigen specificity for these receptors is unknown. Researchers used the Oncomine TCR Beta short-read assay to sequence DNA from cultured CD4+ T cells. TCRdb recomputed calls from the PCR reads with MiXCR, one row per CDR3 protein. The sample carries about 15,000 distinct CDR3 sequences, just under 50% recorded once. The specimen comprised CD4+ T cells from blood, cultured in vitro, sampled before SARS-CoV-2 vaccination. The receptors were sampled from a human donor who had recovered from COVID-19.

The rearrangement uses TRBV11-2 and TRBJ1-1; TRBD1 is a possible D gene (5 bases). Germline loops: CDR1 SGHAT, CDR2 FQNNGV. The V gene lost 5 bases and the J gene lost 2 bases, with 24 bases spanning the gap. This CDR3 contains 18 residues. In DNA form, the CDR3 reads TGTGCCAGCAGCCTCAGATGGGACCCCCGACCCCATAACACTGAAGCTTTCTTT. Protein sequence: CASSLRWDPRPHNTEAFF.

In its sample, this clonotype was seen a few times. V and J are TRBV7-2 and TRBJ1-6; TRBD1 aligns across 8 bases. After removal of 2 bases from V and 7 bases from J, the junction contained 7 bases not matched to a gene. The CDR3 spans 16 residues. CDR1 and CDR2 (germline): SGHTA, FQGNSA. The CDR3 here is CASSLRGQGNNSPLHF. CDR3 nucleotide sequence: TGTGCCAGCAGCTTACGAGGACAGGGTAACAATTCACCCCTCCACTTT.